These 3 T cell receptor beta chains share one sample of origin, sequenced in a study of shared clonotypes between healthy human individuals. Assay used: immunoSEQ multiplex PCR; TCRdb lists only in-frame clones, some missing. This table has under 2,500,000 clones, 90% to 97% appearing once. Sequencing was done on a sample of naive CD4+ T cells sorted from blood. This sample's subset: CD45RA+ positively selected. The source of these receptors is a man between 18 and 35 years old in good health.

The table lists this clone with a count of one. This chain uses TRBV6-1 with TRBJ2-2; 8 bases agree with TRBD1. Germline V gene data show CDR1 as MNHNS and CDR2 as SASEGT. This CDR3 has 15 amino acids. V lost 6 bases and J lost 3; bases outside the gene matches: 6. DNA of the CDR3: TGTGCCAGCAGAGACGCAGGGGGCTACACCGGGGAGCTGTTTTTT. Its protein product is CASRDAGGYTGELFF.

CDR3 in DNA: TGTGCCAGTAAGGGGACCGACGACAGGGGACACTACGAGCAGTACTTC. Its translation is CASKGTDDRGHYEQYF. The V call is TRBV19, the J call TRBJ2-7, with 8 nucleotides matching TRBD1. The CDR3 extends over 16 amino acids. Germline CDR1 and CDR2: LNHDA and SQIVND (reference sequence). The V segment lost 7 bases and the J segment 3 bases; nucleotides outside the gene matches: 14.

A single count supports this clone. This chain links TRBV9 with TRBJ2-6; D is unclear. The germline CDR1 and CDR2 sequences are SGDLS and YYNGEE. CDR3 length equals 16 residues. Trimming removed 0 bases from V and 1 base from J, with 8 bases in between. CDR3 sequence (DNA): TGTGCCAGCAGCGTAGGTATAGGGTCTGGGGCCAACGTCCTGACTTTC. Translation: CASSVGIGSGANVLTF.